The 19 T cell receptor beta chains listed next were all sequenced from one sample in a study of blood T cell repertoires in COVID-19. Clones were sequenced by immunoSEQ multiplex PCR, and TCRdb holds only the in-frame ones, with some missing. The sample has roughly 63,000 clones; roughly 85% are singletons. The sample taken for sequencing was peripheral blood. All receptors derive from a human donor in a cohort sampled during active COVID-19.

The chain has TRBV6-2 or TRBV6-3 and TRBJ2-3; the match to TRBD2 covers 9 bases. V lost 2 bases and J lost 3; bases outside the gene matches: 6. CDR1 is MNHEY and CDR2 is SVGEGT in the germline V gene. The CDR3 loop spans 16 amino acids. The CDR3: CASSYGSGRLTDTQYF. CDR3 sequence (DNA): TGTGCCAGCAGTTACGGCAGCGGGAGGCTAACAGATACGCAGTATTTT.

The rearrangement joins TRBV27 to TRBJ2-5, with D possibly matching TRBD2 (6 bases). The V end lost 2 bases, the J end lost 4 bases, and 8 bases lay between the germline ends. Germline lookup yields CDR1 MNHEY and CDR2 SMNVEV (reference sequence). There are 13 residues in the CDR3. CDR3 region: CASSLRRGETQYF. The DNA of the CDR3 is TGTGCCAGCAGTTTAAGGAGGGGAGAGACCCAGTACTTC.

The chain is built from TRBV28 and TRBJ2-1, with TRBD1 identical over 8 bases. The germline V gene encodes CDR1 MDHEN and CDR2 SYDVKM. This CDR3 comprises 16 residues. J gave up 6 bases and V 1 base, and 8 bases lay outside the gene matches. CDR3 DNA: TGTGCCAGCAGTTTATTTGGACAGGGACGGGGCAATGAGCAGTTCTTC. It codes for CASSLFGQGRGNEQFF.

CDR3 protein: CASSNGTGVLAGGYTF. Written as DNA, the CDR3 is TGTGCCAGCAGCAACGGGACAGGGGTCCTCGCCGGAGGCTACACCTTC. The chain is built from TRBV7-9 and TRBJ1-2; 10 bases agree with TRBD1. This CDR3 is built from 16 residues. Trimming took 5 bases from V and 8 from J; bases not matched to a gene: 14. The germline V gene has CDR1 SEHNR and CDR2 FQNEAQ (reference sequence).

The J gene is TRBJ2-1, the V gene TRBV11-2; 12 nucleotides agree with TRBD2. J gave up 6 bases and V 3 bases, and 6 bases lay outside the gene matches. Germline V gene lookup returns CDR1 SGHAT and CDR2 FQNNGV. The CDR3 is 16 amino acids. The CDR3 DNA reads TGTGCCAGCAGCTTCGAACTAGCGGGAGGTCGCAATGAGCAGTTCTTC. Protein product: CASSFELAGGRNEQFF.

This clone has just a few counts. The rearrangement uses TRBV5-1 and TRBJ2-1, with 13 positions matching TRBD2. Germline CDR1 is SGHRS and CDR2 is YFSETQ. The length of the CDR3 is 18 residues. V was pared by 4 bases and J by 5 bases, with 12 bases of the junction left unmatched. CDR3 nucleotides: TGCGCCAGCAGCATAGGACTAGCGGGAGCCATCACGGACAATGAGCAGTTCTTC. It yields the protein CASSIGLAGAITDNEQFF.

The rearrangement uses TRBV7-8 and TRBJ2-1; TRBD2 agrees at 8 bases. CDR1 and CDR2 from the germline V gene are SGHVS and FQNEAQ. V lost 5 bases and J lost 8; bases outside the gene matches: 2. The CDR3 has 12 amino acids. CDR3 DNA: TGTGCCAGCAGCCCCGGGAGGGATGAGCAGTTCTTC. Translation: CASSPGRDEQFF.

The gene calls are TRBV10-3 and TRBJ2-5; 8 positions agree with TRBD2. Trimming removed 5 bases from V and 5 bases from J; junction bases left unmatched: 16. CDR1 and CDR2 (germline): ENHRY, SYGVKD. The CDR3 is 17 residues long. The CDR3 spells CAISSTPTSGGEETQYF. Here the CDR3 DNA reads TGTGCCATCAGTTCTACCCCAACTAGCGGAGGAGAGGAGACCCAGTACTTC.

The chain employs TRBV12-3 or TRBV12-4 and TRBJ2-7; the D gene is possibly TRBD1 (6 bases). The V end was cut by 8 bases, the J end by 6 bases, with 14 bases between. The CDR3 consists of 12 residues. The CDR3 nucleotides read TGTGCCAGCGGGGATACAGGGTTCGAGCAGTACTTC. Its translation is CASGDTGFEQYF.

The chain has TRBV28 and TRBJ1-1; D might be TRBD1 (5 bases). Trimming pared 2 bases from V and 5 bases from J, leaving 12 bases between. CDR3 length: 14 amino acids. CDR1 is MDHEN, CDR2 SYDVKM, per germline. CDR3 sequence (DNA): TGTGCCAGCAGTTTAGTGGGGCGACGGACTGAAGCTTTCTTT. Encoded protein: CASSLVGRRTEAFF. The whole variable domain, filled in from reference TRBV28 and TRBJ1-1, reads DVKVTQSSRYLVKRTGEKVFLECVQDMDHENMFWYRQDPGLGLRLIYFSYDVKMKEKGDIPEGYSVSREKKERFSLILESASTNQTSMYLCASSLVGRRTEAFFGQGTRLTVV.

This clone turned up a few times. The V gene is TRBV19, the J gene TRBJ1-5; a possible D gene is TRBD1 (5 bases). The germline V gene encodes CDR1 LNHDA and CDR2 SQIVND (reference sequence). The CDR3 has 15 residues. V lost 7 bases to trimming and J lost 0 bases, with 13 bases between them. The CDR3: CASTETVPSNQPQHF. The CDR3 DNA reads TGTGCCAGTACCGAGACAGTGCCTAGCAATCAGCCCCAGCATTTT.

The chain uses TRBV9 and TRBJ2-3; TRBD2 might be the D (6 bases). This CDR3 comprises 16 residues. Trimming removed 3 bases at V and 4 bases at J, with 18 bases between. Per the germline V gene, CDR1 is SGDLS and CDR2 is YYNGEE. Here the CDR3 DNA reads TGTGCCAGCAGCGCTGGTACCGGGAGTATAGCAGATACGCAGTATTTT. Protein sequence: CASSAGTGSIADTQYF.

The chain employs TRBV6-5 and TRBJ1-6, with TRBD1 matching over 9 bases. Per germline, CDR1 MNHEY and CDR2 SVGAGI. This CDR3 spans 14 amino acids. Trimming removed 6 bases from V and 9 bases from J; junction bases left unmatched: 6. The CDR3 loop is CASRQGQGSSPLHF. The DNA of the CDR3 is TGTGCCAGCAGACAGGGACAGGGCTCTTCACCCCTCCACTTT.

The CDR3 bases are TGTGCCAGCACCCCGGGGACAGGTCGGAAAGGCTACACCTTC. Protein: CASTPGTGRKGYTF. The chain carries TRBV3-1 (or the pseudogene TRBV3-2) and TRBJ1-2; 8 bases fit TRBD1. V trimming: 7 bases; J trimming: 8 bases; junction bases outside the gene matches: 12. Germline V gene sequence: CDR1 LGHDT, CDR2 YNNKEL (reference sequence). The CDR3 extends over 14 amino acids.

The rearrangement links TRBV28 to TRBJ2-2; D is undetermined. CDR3 length: 11 residues. Germline V gives CDR1 MDHEN, CDR2 SYDVKM. Between the trimmed V and J ends, which lost 7 bases and 8 bases, there was a span of 8 bases. CDR3 sequence reads: CASKVQGELFF. The DNA for the CDR3 is TGTGCCAGCAAAGTACAAGGGGAGCTGTTTTTT.

V gene TRBV3-1 (or the pseudogene TRBV3-2) combines with J gene TRBJ2-7; D is uncertain. This CDR3 comprises 12 residues. Germline loops: CDR1 LGHDT, CDR2 YNNKEL (reference sequence). Trimming left V 2 bases short and J 3 bases short, with 5 bases between. The DNA for the CDR3 is TGTGCCAGCAGCCAATCGCGCTACGAGCAGTACTTC. Its translation is CASSQSRYEQYF.

This chain joins TRBV5-1 and TRBJ2-7, with TRBD1 as a possible D gene (6 bases). Germline V gene sequence: CDR1 SGHRS, CDR2 YFSETQ. Trimming shortened V by 3 bases and J by 3 bases, and 19 bases separated the two germline ends. This CDR3 has 16 amino acids. The CDR3 here is CASSYGHRDQVYEQYF. The CDR3 nucleotides are TGCGCCAGCAGCTACGGACACAGGGATCAAGTCTACGAGCAGTACTTC.

The chain employs TRBV5-1 and TRBJ2-6; D possibly corresponds to TRBD2 (5 bases). This CDR3 has 16 residues. V shed 4 bases and J shed 0 bases, with 11 bases lying between them. Germline CDR1 reads SGHRS; CDR2 reads YFSETQ. CDR3 region: CASSLGINSGANVLTF. The CDR3 nucleotides read TGCGCCAGCAGCCTCGGGATAAACTCTGGGGCCAACGTCCTGACTTTC.

The V gene is TRBV7-9, the J gene TRBJ1-1; unclear D gene. The CDR3 loop spans 13 amino acids. Germline CDR1 is SEHNR and CDR2 is FQNEAQ (reference sequence). Between the trimmed V and J ends, which lost 5 bases and 4 bases, there was a span of 11 bases. CDR3 in amino acids: CASSRGPTTEAFF. As DNA, the CDR3 is TGTGCCAGCAGCCGGGGTCCGACCACTGAAGCTTTCTTT.